This T cell receptor (beta chain) was sequenced in a study of T cell responses to AZD1222 COVID-19 vaccine. Study conclusions and caveats: Unmutated variant regions are reportedly the target of nearly half of TCRs that are spike-specific. The donor group comprised mostly white British people and more females; the analysis possibly underestimated clonal diversity. Among vaccine-associated CD4 TCRs, coverage spanned spike, with dominance at 160-218 and 743-854.

CDR3 length: 15 amino acids. Trimming stripped 4 bases from V and 8 bases from J, with 21 bases between. The germline CDR1 and CDR2 sequences are SGHRS and YFSETQ. Sequencing was performed with immunoSEQ multiplex PCR; in TCRdb, only in-frame clones are kept and a portion is missing. Of nearly 90,000 clones listed, almost 90% are singletons. Turning to this clone: Its target is not known.

The receptor's source is an adult in good health. The V and J genes are TRBV5-1 and TRBJ1-2, with D maybe TRBD1 (5 bases). Sequences were derived from peripheral blood, sampled on day 0 of MenACWY control vaccination. This CDR3 is CASSPRTGTYKGYTF. The CDR3 DNA reads as TGCGCCAGCAGCCCCCGGACCGGGACCTATAAGGGCTACACCTTC.